A selection of T cell receptor beta chains follows, all from one sample in a study of memory CD4+ T cells and cytomegalovirus serostatus. Profiling relied on immunoSEQ multiplex PCR, and the TCRdb table lists in-frame clones only, not all of them. The table has about 64,000 clones, roughly three quarters seen once. The sequenced material came from memory CD4+ T cells from blood. These receptors came from an adult in good health and CMV-seronegative. Both conserved end residues are part of each CDR3. The D gene is left open where the match is weak. The listing skips clone size in some rows; elsewhere it reads once, few, many or a size class.

CDR3 length	clone size	V gene	J gene	D gene	CDR3 protein	CDR3 DNA
13	NA	TRBV11-3	TRBJ2-3	NA	CASRPKGADTQYF	TGTGCCAGCAGGCCAAAGGGGGCAGATACGCAGTATTTT
14	NA	TRBV28	TRBJ1-2	NA	CASSSDRPYYGYTF	TGTGCCAGCAGTTCAGACAGGCCATACTATGGCTACACCTTC
14	few	TRBV30	TRBJ1-3	NA	CACRDMGDGNTIYF	TGTGCCTGTCGCGACATGGGGGATGGAAACACCATATATTTT
14	NA	TRBV18	TRBJ2-7	NA	CASSPGTSSYEQYF	TGTGCCAGCTCACCCGGGACAAGCTCCTACGAGCAGTACTTC
17	NA	TRBV7-8	TRBJ2-7	NA	CASSLGGLGTGSYEQYF	TGTGCCAGCAGCTTGGGAGGTTTGGGGACCGGCTCCTACGAGCAGTACTTC
13	NA	TRBV7-3	TRBJ1-1	TRBD1	CASSLSTGGEAFF	TGTGCCAGCAGCTTAAGTACAGGGGGCGAAGCTTTCTTT
16	NA	TRBV7-2	TRBJ2-7	TRBD2	CASSPGAGGITYEQYF	TGTGCCAGCAGCCCAGGGGCGGGAGGGATAACCTACGAGCAGTACTTC
13	NA	TRBV29-1	TRBJ2-7	NA	CSVGGGASYEQYF	TGCAGCGTTGGTGGGGGAGCCTCCTACGAGCAGTACTTC
16	few	TRBV7-6	TRBJ1-1	NA	CASSKTGRTMNTEAFF	TGTGCCAGCAGCAAAACCGGACGGACCATGAACACTGAAGCTTTCTTT
11	NA	TRBV10-3	TRBJ2-1	NA	CAISLGGEQFF	TGTGCCATCAGCCTAGGAGGTGAGCAGTTCTTC
13	once	TRBV30	TRBJ1-2	NA	CAWNSQLGYGYTF	TGTGCCTGGAACTCCCAACTTGGCTATGGCTACACCTTC
13	NA	TRBV11-3	TRBJ2-1	TRBD1	CASSSDRYNEQFF	TGTGCCAGCAGCTCGGACAGGTACAATGAGCAGTTCTTC
17	NA	TRBV18	TRBJ2-1	TRBD2	CASSPSISGGDNNEQFF	TGTGCCAGCTCACCAAGTATTAGCGGGGGGGATAACAATGAGCAGTTCTTC
14	NA	TRBV7-9	TRBJ2-7	TRBD2	CASSSTSGTYEQYF	TGTGCCAGCAGCTCGACTAGCGGAACCTACGAGCAGTACTTC
15	once	TRBV27	TRBJ2-5	TRBD2	CASSFGSGGAETQYF	TGTGCCAGCAGTTTCGGTAGCGGGGGGGCTGAGACCCAGTACTTC